This T cell receptor beta chain was identified in a study of blood T cell repertoires in COVID-19. As regards this clone: A read error may produce the germline difference seen at one junction end.

The CDR3 length is 17 residues. Germline lookup yields CDR1 SSHAT and CDR2 FNYEAQ (reference sequence). This table comes from immunoSEQ multiplex PCR, and its TCRdb copy is limited to in-frame clones, with some not included. The data contain a few hundred thousand clones, under 90% of them singletons. The chain joins TRBV7-7 to TRBJ2-1; maybe TRBD1 (5 bases). This TCR was recovered from a man in his thirties or forties with acute COVID-19. Material: PBMCs or T cells enriched from blood (not recorded which). CDR3 sequence: CASSLSWGESSYNEQFF. The CDR3 bases are TGTGCTAGCAGCTTATCTTGGGGCGAGAGCTCCTACAATGAGCAGTTCTTC.